This TCR beta chain was obtained from a study of blood T cell repertoires in COVID-19. The table came from immunoSEQ multiplex PCR; TCRdb's copy has only in-frame clones and leaves some out. Seen here are 250,000 to 300,000 clones, roughly 80% observed once, and the top ten hold about 5%. The germline V gene encodes CDR1 SGHVS and CDR2 FQNEAQ. CDR3 length: 12 amino acids. Losses at the gene ends were 5 bases for V and 10 bases for J; bases not matched to a gene: 5. Input material: PBMCs or T cells enriched from blood (not recorded which). The source is a man aged 40-50 years who had been exposed to COVID-19. The chain carries TRBV7-8 and TRBJ1-1, with TRBD1 matching 9 bases. The CDR3 nucleotides read TGTGCCAGCAGCCTTGACAGGGGGGGAGCTTTCTTT. The encoded protein is CASSLDRGGAFF.